This T cell receptor (beta chain) was obtained from a study of PD-1 blockade in classical Hodgkin lymphoma. Study-level points and caveats: A significant rise in TCR diversity was seen by C4D1 for CD4+ cells but not for CD8+ cells.

Clones were sequenced by immunoSEQ multiplex PCR, and TCRdb holds only the in-frame ones, with some missing. The sample shows roughly 45,000 clones, approximately 70% of them seen only once. Comment on this clone: Its specificity is not known.

The CDR3 is made up of 13 amino acids. Trimming took off 0 bases at V and 1 base at J, with 7 bases between the two ends. Germline lookup yields CDR1 SQVTM and CDR2 ANQGSEA. Exposure to brentuximab vedotin varied, and each patient had relapsed following autologous stem cell transplantation. The sequencing here drew on peripheral blood mononuclear cells (PBMCs), taken before the second cycle of nivolumab. The TCR comes from a human donor with classical Hodgkin lymphoma. The rearrangement links TRBV29-1 to TRBJ2-7; no clear D. The CDR3 bases are TGCAGCGTTGAAGATCAACAGTCCTACGAGCAGTACTTC. Translation gives CSVEDQQSYEQYF.